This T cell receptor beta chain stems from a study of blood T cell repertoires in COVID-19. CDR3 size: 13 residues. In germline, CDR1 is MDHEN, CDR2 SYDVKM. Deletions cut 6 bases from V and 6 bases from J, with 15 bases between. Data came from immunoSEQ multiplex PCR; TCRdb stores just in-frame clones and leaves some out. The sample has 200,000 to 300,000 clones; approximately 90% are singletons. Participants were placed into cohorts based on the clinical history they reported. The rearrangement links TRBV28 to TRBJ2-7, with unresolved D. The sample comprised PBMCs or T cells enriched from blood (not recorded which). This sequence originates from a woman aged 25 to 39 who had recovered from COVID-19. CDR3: CASRASLFGEQYF. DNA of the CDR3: TGTGCCAGCAGGGCTTCCCTTTTTGGCGAGCAGTACTTC.